Described below is a single T cell receptor beta chain sequence and its context. V shed 0 bases and J 7 bases; nucleotides not matched to a gene: 9. Looked up from germline, CDR1 is LGHNA and CDR2 is YNFKEQ. The CDR3 totals 16 residues. This record comes from a study of blood T cell repertoires in COVID-19. Study information: Sites across the United States, Italy and Spain contributed samples from acute and convalescent COVID-19. In each case, the material was cDNA or gDNA derived from T cells, B-cell-depleted T cells, or PBMCs.

Libraries were prepared by immunoSEQ multiplex PCR; TCRdb keeps only in-frame clonotypes and omits some of them. The data show about 200,000 clones, 70% to 90% seen once. Seattle participants joined during active infection and were tracked over time. The source material was peripheral blood. The chain has TRBV4-2 and TRBJ2-1; 7 positions agree with TRBD2. This sequence was found in a woman aged 45-59 years with COVID-19, enrolled during active disease. CDR3 region: CASSQEGRGTSNEQFF. CDR3 coding DNA: TGTGCCAGCAGCCAAGAGGGGCGGGGGACCTCTAATGAGCAGTTCTTC.